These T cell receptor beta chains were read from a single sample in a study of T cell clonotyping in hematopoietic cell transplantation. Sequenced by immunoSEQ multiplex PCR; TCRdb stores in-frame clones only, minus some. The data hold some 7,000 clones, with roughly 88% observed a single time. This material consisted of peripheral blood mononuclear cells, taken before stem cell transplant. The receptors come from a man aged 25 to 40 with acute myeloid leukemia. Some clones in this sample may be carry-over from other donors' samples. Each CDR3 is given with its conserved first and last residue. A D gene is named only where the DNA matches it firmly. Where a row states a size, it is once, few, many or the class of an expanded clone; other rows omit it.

CDR3nt: TGTGCCAGCAGCTCCAGACGGTCCTACAATGAGCAGTTCTTC
CDR3aa: CASSSRRSYNEQFF
abundance: .
j_gene: TRBJ2-1
d_gene: .
v_gene: TRBV7-2

CDR3nt: TGTGCCAGTAGTATGTGGGCTAGCGGGAGTTCCTACGAGCAGTACTTC
CDR3aa: CASSMWASGSSYEQYF
abundance: .
j_gene: TRBJ2-7
d_gene: TRBD2
v_gene: TRBV19

CDR3nt: TGCGCCGGCGCGGGGGGGGCCAACGTCCTGACTTTC
CDR3aa: CAGAGGANVLTF
abundance: .
j_gene: TRBJ2-6
d_gene: .
v_gene: TRBV4-1

CDR3nt: TGTGCCAGCAGCTCACTAGCGGGAGGGCCATATGAGCAGTATTTT
CDR3aa: CASSSLAGGPYEQYF
abundance: .
j_gene: TRBJ2-3
d_gene: TRBD2
v_gene: TRBV7-3

CDR3nt: TGTGCCATCAGTGGACAGGGTGGAAAAAAACTGTTTTTT
CDR3aa: CAISGQGGKKLFF
abundance: .
j_gene: TRBJ1-4
d_gene: TRBD1
v_gene: TRBV10-3

CDR3nt: TGTGCCTGGAGGGGAGAGATAAGCTCCTATAATTCACCCCTCCACTTT
CDR3aa: CAWRGEISSYNSPLHF
abundance: .
j_gene: TRBJ1-6
d_gene: .
v_gene: TRBV30

CDR3nt: TGTGCCAGCAGCTTAAGACTAGGGTCCGATGAGCAGTTCTTC
CDR3aa: CASSLRLGSDEQFF
abundance: .
j_gene: TRBJ2-1
d_gene: .
v_gene: TRBV7-2

CDR3nt: TGTGCCAGCAGCTTAGGGAGAGGCTATGGCTACACCTTC
CDR3aa: CASSLGRGYGYTF
abundance: .
j_gene: TRBJ1-2
d_gene: .
v_gene: TRBV7-8

CDR3nt: TGTGCCAGCAGTGAAGTCTATCCTACAGACCGAAACTATGGCTACACCTTC
CDR3aa: CASSEVYPTDRNYGYTF
abundance: .
j_gene: TRBJ1-2
d_gene: .
v_gene: TRBV6-1

CDR3nt: TGTGCCAGCAGCGTAGGGGGGGGCTTGGGCGAGGACACTGAAGCTTTCTTT
CDR3aa: CASSVGGGLGEDTEAFF
abundance: .
j_gene: TRBJ1-1
d_gene: .
v_gene: TRBV9

CDR3nt: TGTGCCAGCAGTTCCCCCACAGGGGGAGAAAAACTGTTTTTT
CDR3aa: CASSSPTGGEKLFF
abundance: .
j_gene: TRBJ1-4
d_gene: TRBD1
v_gene: TRBV6-5

CDR3nt: TGCGCCAGCAGCTCACAACCCGAGAACACTGAAGCTTTCTTT
CDR3aa: CASSSQPENTEAFF
abundance: .
j_gene: TRBJ1-1
d_gene: .
v_gene: TRBV5-1

CDR3nt: TGTGCCAGCAGTGAATCGATCGGCTATGGCTACACCTTC
CDR3aa: CASSESIGYGYTF
abundance: .
j_gene: TRBJ1-2
d_gene: .
v_gene: TRBV2

CDR3nt: TGTGCCAGCAGTGTTCGGCCCTACGAGCAGTACTTC
CDR3aa: CASSVRPYEQYF
abundance: .
j_gene: TRBJ2-7
d_gene: .
v_gene: TRBV2

CDR3nt: TGTGCCAGCAGCTTAGCGGTGGGACAGGGGGCGTCCTATGGCTACACCTTC
CDR3aa: CASSLAVGQGASYGYTF
abundance: once
j_gene: TRBJ1-2
d_gene: TRBD1
v_gene: TRBV7-2

CDR3nt: TGTGCCATCAGTGCGACTAGCGGGACCGCCTACCCTTCCTACAATGAGCAGTTCTTC
CDR3aa: CAISATSGTAYPSYNEQFF
abundance: .
j_gene: TRBJ2-1
d_gene: TRBD2
v_gene: TRBV10-3

CDR3nt: TGTGCCAGCAGAGGACAGGGGGTAAACACCGGGGAGCTGTTTTTT
CDR3aa: CASRGQGVNTGELFF
abundance: .
j_gene: TRBJ2-2
d_gene: TRBD1
v_gene: TRBV27

CDR3nt: TGTGCCAGCAGCTCCAGGGGGTGCGAGCAGTACTTC
CDR3aa: CASSSRGCEQYF
abundance: once
j_gene: TRBJ2-7
d_gene: TRBD1
v_gene: TRBV6-4

CDR3nt: TGTGCCAGCAGTTCCCCCGCGCCTGAAGCTTTCTTT
CDR3aa: CASSSPAPEAFF
abundance: .
j_gene: TRBJ1-1
d_gene: .
v_gene: TRBV28

CDR3nt: TGCGCCAGCAGCCCGCCTGGACAGGGGAAGACGGGGGGCTATGGCTACACCTTC
CDR3aa: CASSPPGQGKTGGYGYTF
abundance: .
j_gene: TRBJ1-2
d_gene: TRBD1
v_gene: TRBV4-1

CDR3nt: TGTGCCAGCAGTGAGCGCTCCGGGGAAGCCGGTGAGCAGTTCTTC
CDR3aa: CASSERSGEAGEQFF
abundance: .
j_gene: TRBJ2-1
d_gene: .
v_gene: TRBV6-1

CDR3nt: TGTGCCAGCAGCGCCCTGGCGGGGGGGACCGGGGAGCTGTTTTTT
CDR3aa: CASSALAGGTGELFF
abundance: .
j_gene: TRBJ2-2
d_gene: TRBD2
v_gene: TRBV7-3

CDR3nt: TGTGCCAGCAAGAAATTCGACAGGGCCGAACAGCCCCAGCATTTT
CDR3aa: CASKKFDRAEQPQHF
abundance: .
j_gene: TRBJ1-5
d_gene: TRBD1
v_gene: TRBV5-6

CDR3nt: TGTGCCAGCGGGGGGACAGAGGACATGTTCGCGGGCTACACCTTC
CDR3aa: CASGGTEDMFAGYTF
abundance: .
j_gene: TRBJ1-2
d_gene: TRBD1
v_gene: TRBV5-4

CDR3nt: TGCGCCAGCAGCTTGGGCCTGACAGGGCTGAACACTGAAGCTTTCTTT
CDR3aa: CASSLGLTGLNTEAFF
abundance: .
j_gene: TRBJ1-1
d_gene: TRBD1
v_gene: TRBV5-1

CDR3nt: TGTGCCAGCAGTGAATATCCTAGAGGATCACCCCTCCACTTT
CDR3aa: CASSEYPRGSPLHF
abundance: .
j_gene: TRBJ1-6
d_gene: .
v_gene: TRBV25-1

CDR3nt: TGTGCCAGCTCCCAGGGGGCGGGAAACATTCAGTACTTC
CDR3aa: CASSQGAGNIQYF
abundance: .
j_gene: TRBJ2-4
d_gene: TRBD1
v_gene: TRBV2

CDR3nt: TGCGCCAGCAGCCAGGGGGGCACAGATACGCAGTATTTT
CDR3aa: CASSQGGTDTQYF
abundance: .
j_gene: TRBJ2-3
d_gene: TRBD1
v_gene: TRBV5-1

CDR3nt: TGTGCCAGCAGCAGACAGGGTAACACTGAAGCTTTCTTT
CDR3aa: CASSRQGNTEAFF
abundance: .
j_gene: TRBJ1-1
d_gene: TRBD1
v_gene: TRBV7-3

CDR3nt: TGTGCCAGCAGCCGTCAAGAGACCCAGTACTTC
CDR3aa: CASSRQETQYF
abundance: .
j_gene: TRBJ2-5
d_gene: .
v_gene: TRBV7-6

CDR3nt: TGTGCCAGCAGTTCGGAGTACGAGCAGTACTTC
CDR3aa: CASSSEYEQYF
abundance: .
j_gene: TRBJ2-7
d_gene: .
v_gene: TRBV28

CDR3nt: TGTGCCAGCAGCCCGGACTACCTTAGCACAGATACGCAGTATTTT
CDR3aa: CASSPDYLSTDTQYF
abundance: .
j_gene: TRBJ2-3
d_gene: .
v_gene: TRBV7-2

CDR3nt: TGTGCCAGCAGCTTTAAACCAGGGGCGGATGGCTACACCTTC
CDR3aa: CASSFKPGADGYTF
abundance: .
j_gene: TRBJ1-2
d_gene: .
v_gene: TRBV7-2

CDR3nt: TGCGCCAGCAGCTTAAGACAGGGTTCCTACGAGCAGTACTTC
CDR3aa: CASSLRQGSYEQYF
abundance: few
j_gene: TRBJ2-7
d_gene: TRBD1
v_gene: TRBV5-1

CDR3nt: TGCAGCGTGGACCCCGGGACAGGGGGTGGTTACGAGCAGTACTTC
CDR3aa: CSVDPGTGGGYEQYF
abundance: .
j_gene: TRBJ2-7
d_gene: TRBD1
v_gene: TRBV29-1

CDR3nt: TGTGCCAGCAGGGACCTAGGCGAGCAGTACTTC
CDR3aa: CASRDLGEQYF
abundance: .
j_gene: TRBJ2-7
d_gene: .
v_gene: TRBV27

CDR3nt: TGCGCCAGCAGCGTACGGACCGGGACAGGGACTGTCGTGAGTAACTATGGCTACACCTTC
CDR3aa: CASSVRTGTGTVVSNYGYTF
abundance: .
j_gene: TRBJ1-2
d_gene: TRBD1
v_gene: TRBV5-1

CDR3nt: TGTGCCACCAGCATCGGACAGGGGGCTTGGGGCACTGAAGCTTTCTTT
CDR3aa: CATSIGQGAWGTEAFF
abundance: .
j_gene: TRBJ1-1
d_gene: TRBD1
v_gene: TRBV15

CDR3nt: TGTGCCAGTACCCTAATGGGGCAGCCCACGGATGAGCAGTTCTTC
CDR3aa: CASTLMGQPTDEQFF
abundance: .
j_gene: TRBJ2-1
d_gene: .
v_gene: TRBV19

CDR3nt: TGTGCCACCAGCAGAGAGGGGCGTCGGGAGGAAGCTTTCTTT
CDR3aa: CATSREGRREEAFF
abundance: few
j_gene: TRBJ1-1
d_gene: .
v_gene: TRBV15

CDR3nt: TGCAGCGTTGAGACCGGGACTAGCGGGGGAGATACGCAGTATTTT
CDR3aa: CSVETGTSGGDTQYF
abundance: .
j_gene: TRBJ2-3
d_gene: TRBD2
v_gene: TRBV29-1

CDR3nt: TGTGCCTATGATCGGGGTTATGGCTACACCTTC
CDR3aa: CAYDRGYGYTF
abundance: .
j_gene: TRBJ1-2
d_gene: .
v_gene: TRBV7-2

CDR3nt: TGTGCCAGCGGACTAGCGAACAATGAGCAGTTCTTC
CDR3aa: CASGLANNEQFF
abundance: .
j_gene: TRBJ2-1
d_gene: TRBD2
v_gene: TRBV2

CDR3nt: TGTGCCAGCAGCTCCCGGTATGGCTACACCTTC
CDR3aa: CASSSRYGYTF
abundance: .
j_gene: TRBJ1-2
d_gene: .
v_gene: TRBV5-4